The rows below give T cell receptor beta chains drawn from one sample of a study of blood T cell repertoires in COVID-19. The table came from immunoSEQ multiplex PCR; TCRdb's copy has only in-frame clones and leaves some out. The sample has roughly 290,000 clones, approximately 90% seen once. The specimen sequenced was peripheral blood. The receptors shown here come from a woman aged 30 to 39 with COVID-19, enrolled during active disease. The CDR3 runs from the conserved cysteine through the conserved F or W. Each record gives: CDR3 DNA, CDR3 protein, clone size, D gene, V gene, J gene. A D gene is named only where the DNA matches it firmly. Clone size is not always given. Where it is, it says once, few, many or a class for expanded clones.

DNA: TGTGCCAGCAGTCCCCGGGACAGGGGGCGAGTTGGCTACACCTTC; CDR3: CASSPRDRGRVGYTF; size: once; D: TRBD1; V: TRBV11-2; J: TRBJ1-2
DNA: TGCGCCAGCAGCCAAGATCGCGGGGCTGGGGCCAACGTCCTGACTTTC; CDR3: CASSQDRGAGANVLTF; size: NA; D: NA; V: TRBV4-3; J: TRBJ2-6
DNA: TGTGCCAGCAGTTGGGGACAGGGCTACGAGCAGTACTTC; CDR3: CASSWGQGYEQYF; size: NA; D: TRBD1; V: TRBV28; J: TRBJ2-7
DNA: TGCGCCAGCAGTCCCGGGACTAGCGGGAGCCCGACCTACGAGCAGTACTTC; CDR3: CASSPGTSGSPTYEQYF; size: NA; D: TRBD2; V: TRBV5-1; J: TRBJ2-7
DNA: TGTGCCAGCAGTTGGACAGGGAGGTCGAGCGAGCAGTACTTC; CDR3: CASSWTGRSSEQYF; size: NA; D: TRBD1; V: TRBV28; J: TRBJ2-7
DNA: TGTGCCAGCAGCTTAGTGCCGGACAGGGTGGTCCAGTACGAGCAGTACTTC; CDR3: CASSLVPDRVVQYEQYF; size: NA; D: TRBD1; V: TRBV7-8; J: TRBJ2-7
DNA: TGTGCCAGTAGAGAGAGAGGACTAGCGGGACCCTACGAGCAGTACTTC; CDR3: CASRERGLAGPYEQYF; size: NA; D: TRBD2; V: TRBV19; J: TRBJ2-7
DNA: TGCGCCAGCAGCCAAGCTCCCGGACAACTGAGCTCCTACGAGCAGTACTTC; CDR3: CASSQAPGQLSSYEQYF; size: NA; D: NA; V: TRBV4-1; J: TRBJ2-7
DNA: TGTGCCAGCAGCGCTAGGGGGAGGGCCGGGGAGCTGTTTTTT; CDR3: CASSARGRAGELFF; size: NA; D: NA; V: TRBV9; J: TRBJ2-2
DNA: TGTGCCAGCAGTGAAGCGCTGGCTGGCGGGGCCTTGAACACCGGGGAGCTGTTTTTT; CDR3: CASSEALAGGALNTGELFF; size: NA; D: NA; V: TRBV2; J: TRBJ2-2
DNA: TGCGCCAGCAGTGACCATAGCGGGATGAGCACAGATACGCAGTATTTT; CDR3: CASSDHSGMSTDTQYF; size: NA; D: TRBD2; V: TRBV10-1; J: TRBJ2-3
DNA: TGTGCCAGCAGTGAGACAGCTACCTACGAGCAGTACTTC; CDR3: CASSETATYEQYF; size: NA; D: NA; V: TRBV28; J: TRBJ2-7
DNA: TGCGCCAGCAGCCAGACAGGGGGTAAGGGAGATACGCAGTATTTT; CDR3: CASSQTGGKGDTQYF; size: NA; D: TRBD1; V: TRBV4-1; J: TRBJ2-3
DNA: TGTGCCAGCAGCAACGGGGGGACAGGACCGTACGAGCAGTACTTC; CDR3: CASSNGGTGPYEQYF; size: NA; D: NA; V: TRBV6-4; J: TRBJ2-7
DNA: TGTGCCAGCAGTTACTCCGAGCAAGCCTACGAGCAGTACTTC; CDR3: CASSYSEQAYEQYF; size: NA; D: NA; V: TRBV6-5; J: TRBJ2-7
DNA: TGTGCCAGCAGTTCCCTAGACAGGGTCGGTGAAAAACTGTTTTTT; CDR3: CASSSLDRVGEKLFF; size: NA; D: TRBD1; V: TRBV6-5; J: TRBJ1-4
DNA: TGTGCCAGCAGCTTAAGGGGCAGGGGGGCCGACGAGCAGTACTTC; CDR3: CASSLRGRGADEQYF; size: NA; D: NA; V: TRBV11-2; J: TRBJ2-7
DNA: TGTGCCAGTAGTATACGCCCAGGCTACTACGAGCAGTACTTC; CDR3: CASSIRPGYYEQYF; size: once; D: NA; V: TRBV19; J: TRBJ2-7
DNA: TGTGCCACCAGTGATTTGACCAGCGGGAGTTTAGATGAGCAGTTCTTC; CDR3: CATSDLTSGSLDEQFF; size: NA; D: TRBD2; V: TRBV24-1; J: TRBJ2-1
DNA: TGTGCCAGCAGCCTAGGAAACACCATATATTTT; CDR3: CASSLGNTIYF; size: NA; D: NA; V: TRBV3-1/TRBV3-2; J: TRBJ1-3
DNA: TGTGCCAGCATTGTAGGGGGAACTGAAGCTTTCTTT; CDR3: CASIVGGTEAFF; size: NA; D: NA; V: TRBV6-5; J: TRBJ1-1
DNA: TGTGCCAGCAGCTTGGTACGGGGGGAGCTGTTTTTT; CDR3: CASSLVRGELFF; size: NA; D: NA; V: TRBV7-2; J: TRBJ2-2
DNA: TGTGCCAGCAGCCCGACAGACAGCAATCAGCCCCAGCATTTT; CDR3: CASSPTDSNQPQHF; size: NA; D: NA; V: TRBV7-9; J: TRBJ1-5
DNA: TGCGCCAGCAGCCAAGACCTGAAAACGCCTACTTTGACAGGGGAAGCTTTCTTT; CDR3: CASSQDLKTPTLTGEAFF; size: few; D: TRBD1; V: TRBV4-3; J: TRBJ1-1
DNA: TGTGCCAGCAGTTATAGTACGGGAATCGACGAGCAGTACTTC; CDR3: CASSYSTGIDEQYF; size: NA; D: NA; V: TRBV6-5; J: TRBJ2-7
DNA: TGTGCCAGCAGCCCCGGGACTAGCGGGAGTCCCCGCAATGAGCAGTTCTTC; CDR3: CASSPGTSGSPRNEQFF; size: NA; D: TRBD2; V: TRBV13; J: TRBJ2-1
DNA: TGTGCCAGCAGCCAAGATCAGGGGACCAACTACGAGCAGTACTTC; CDR3: CASSQDQGTNYEQYF; size: NA; D: NA; V: TRBV3-1/TRBV3-2; J: TRBJ2-7
DNA: TGTGCCAGCAGTTACTCAGGGGTTGGTGAAAAACTGTTTTTT; CDR3: CASSYSGVGEKLFF; size: NA; D: NA; V: TRBV6-6; J: TRBJ1-4
DNA: TGCGCCAGCAGCTTTGACAGTAGGGATCAGCCCCAGCATTTT; CDR3: CASSFDSRDQPQHF; size: NA; D: NA; V: TRBV5-1; J: TRBJ1-5
DNA: TGTGCCAGCTTGGCGGAAAGGTACACTGAAGCTTTCTTT; CDR3: CASLAERYTEAFF; size: NA; D: NA; V: TRBV18; J: TRBJ1-1
DNA: TGTGCCAGTAGTAAGACTAGCGGGGCCTCCTACGAGCAGTACTTC; CDR3: CASSKTSGASYEQYF; size: NA; D: TRBD2; V: TRBV19; J: TRBJ2-7
DNA: TGCGCCAGCAGCGAGGGGACAGGGGACCCCTACGAGCAGTACTTC; CDR3: CASSEGTGDPYEQYF; size: NA; D: TRBD1; V: TRBV5-1; J: TRBJ2-7
DNA: TGTGCCAGCAGACAGGGGCTCACTGAAGCTTTCTTT; CDR3: CASRQGLTEAFF; size: NA; D: TRBD1; V: TRBV27; J: TRBJ1-1
DNA: TGTGCCAGCAGCGACCCGGGACAAGGCAACGAGCAGTACTTC; CDR3: CASSDPGQGNEQYF; size: NA; D: NA; V: TRBV9; J: TRBJ2-7
DNA: TGTGCCAGCAGCCAAGACTCAGGGAGGGACGAGCAGTACTTC; CDR3: CASSQDSGRDEQYF; size: NA; D: TRBD2; V: TRBV3-1/TRBV3-2; J: TRBJ2-7
DNA: TGCGCCAGCAGCGTGGACAGAGAGACCCAGTACTTC; CDR3: CASSVDRETQYF; size: NA; D: NA; V: TRBV5-1; J: TRBJ2-5
DNA: TGTGCCAGCAGTTTTCCCAGGGGCACTGAAGCTTTCTTT; CDR3: CASSFPRGTEAFF; size: NA; D: NA; V: TRBV28; J: TRBJ1-1
DNA: TGCGCCAGCAGCTTGGGGGCCGGATTGGGGAACACTGAAGCTTTCTTT; CDR3: CASSLGAGLGNTEAFF; size: NA; D: NA; V: TRBV5-1; J: TRBJ1-1
DNA: TGTGCCACCAGCATGGACAGGGGGGGATCACCCCTCCACTTT; CDR3: CATSMDRGGSPLHF; size: NA; D: TRBD1; V: TRBV15; J: TRBJ1-6
DNA: TGTGCCAGCATCTTATGGGGGAGGGTTGGAGAGACCCAGTACTTC; CDR3: CASILWGRVGETQYF; size: NA; D: NA; V: TRBV12-1; J: TRBJ2-5
DNA: TGTGCCAGCAGCTGGATTAAGACAGGGAGGATGAACACTGAAGCTTTCTTT; CDR3: CASSWIKTGRMNTEAFF; size: NA; D: TRBD1; V: TRBV6-2/TRBV6-3; J: TRBJ1-1
DNA: TGTGCCAGCAGCTTAGTTTGGACTAGCGGGAGTAGTAACACCGGGGAGCTGTTTTTT; CDR3: CASSLVWTSGSSNTGELFF; size: NA; D: TRBD2; V: TRBV11-2; J: TRBJ2-2
DNA: TGTGCCACCAGCAGAGATCTCCGCCCGGAGGGTGAGCAGTTCTTC; CDR3: CATSRDLRPEGEQFF; size: NA; D: NA; V: TRBV15; J: TRBJ2-1